The rows below give T cell receptor beta chains drawn from one sample of a study of cytomegalovirus exposure and HLA in healthy donors. Only in-frame clones appear in the TCRdb table, and some are missing; sequencing was by immunoSEQ multiplex PCR. The sample has around 99,000 clones, 77% seen once. The specimen sequenced was PBMCs. The receptors come from a male donor in good health and CMV-seronegative. CDR3s include the opening cysteine and the closing phenylalanine or tryptophan. Each record gives: CDR3 protein, CDR3 DNA, clone size, J gene, V gene, D gene. A D gene is named only where the DNA matches it firmly. Only some rows state a clone size, as once, few, many or a class for expanded clones.

CDR3 protein: CASSTGRVNEQYF
CDR3 DNA: TGTGCCAGCTCGACTGGCAGGGTCAACGAGCAGTACTTC
clone size: -
J gene: TRBJ2-7
V gene: TRBV2
D gene: -

CDR3 protein: CATRGGWFSRNTEAFF
CDR3 DNA: TGTGCCACCAGAGGAGGGTGGTTCAGCCGGAACACTGAAGCTTTCTTT
clone size: -
J gene: TRBJ1-1
V gene: TRBV15
D gene: -

CDR3 protein: CAWTNYNEQFF
CDR3 DNA: TGTGCCTGGACTAACTACAATGAGCAGTTCTTC
clone size: -
J gene: TRBJ2-1
V gene: TRBV30
D gene: -

CDR3 protein: CASSWGTGLTNEKLFF
CDR3 DNA: TGTGCCAGCAGCTGGGGGACAGGGTTAACTAATGAAAAACTGTTTTTT
clone size: -
J gene: TRBJ1-4
V gene: TRBV7-6
D gene: TRBD1

CDR3 protein: CASSLGQRRRHEQYF
CDR3 DNA: TGTGCCAGCAGCTTGGGTCAGCGCAGACGCCACGAGCAGTACTTC
clone size: -
J gene: TRBJ2-7
V gene: TRBV5-6
D gene: -

CDR3 protein: CASSSGGYNEQFF
CDR3 DNA: TGTGCCAGCAGTAGCGGGGGCTACAATGAGCAGTTCTTC
clone size: -
J gene: TRBJ2-1
V gene: TRBV28
D gene: TRBD2

CDR3 protein: CATSSTGGTYEQYF
CDR3 DNA: TGCGCCACTTCGTCGACAGGGGGTACCTACGAGCAGTACTTC
clone size: -
J gene: TRBJ2-7
V gene: TRBV5-1
D gene: TRBD1

CDR3 protein: CASSPRGSSYNEQFF
CDR3 DNA: TGTGCCAGCAGTCCCCGGGGGAGCTCCTACAATGAGCAGTTCTTC
clone size: -
J gene: TRBJ2-1
V gene: TRBV2
D gene: -

CDR3 protein: CASSPGTGLTDTQYF
CDR3 DNA: TGCGCCAGCAGCCCTGGGACAGGTCTCACAGATACGCAGTATTTT
clone size: -
J gene: TRBJ2-3
V gene: TRBV5-1
D gene: TRBD1

CDR3 protein: CASRRETGNTEAFF
CDR3 DNA: TGTGCCAGCAGACGCGAAACGGGGAACACTGAAGCTTTCTTT
clone size: -
J gene: TRBJ1-1
V gene: TRBV14
D gene: -

CDR3 protein: CASSVVTANTGELFF
CDR3 DNA: TGTGCCAGCAGCGTAGTGACAGCAAACACCGGGGAGCTGTTTTTT
clone size: -
J gene: TRBJ2-2
V gene: TRBV9
D gene: -

CDR3 protein: CASSEMRDVTYEQYF
CDR3 DNA: TGTGCCAGCAGTGAAATGCGGGACGTTACCTACGAGCAGTACTTC
clone size: -
J gene: TRBJ2-7
V gene: TRBV25-1
D gene: -

CDR3 protein: CASSPKGLAGGSYEQYF
CDR3 DNA: TGCGCCAGCAGCCCGAAGGGACTAGCGGGAGGTTCTTACGAGCAGTACTTC
clone size: -
J gene: TRBJ2-7
V gene: TRBV5-1
D gene: TRBD2

CDR3 protein: CASSILLATTYEQYF
CDR3 DNA: TGTGCCAGCAGTATCCTCTTAGCCACTACCTACGAGCAGTACTTC
clone size: -
J gene: TRBJ2-7
V gene: TRBV6-1
D gene: -

CDR3 protein: CASSLGGTFPGNTIYF
CDR3 DNA: TGTGCCAGCAGCTTGGGGGGGACATTCCCTGGAAACACCATATATTTT
clone size: -
J gene: TRBJ1-3
V gene: TRBV5-4
D gene: -

CDR3 protein: CARTSGRSDTQYF
CDR3 DNA: TGTGCGCGGACTAGCGGGAGGTCGGATACGCAGTATTTT
clone size: -
J gene: TRBJ2-3
V gene: TRBV30
D gene: TRBD2

CDR3 protein: CASSLIPQANLNTEAFF
CDR3 DNA: TGTGCCAGCAGCTTAATCCCACAGGCCAACCTGAACACTGAAGCTTTCTTT
clone size: -
J gene: TRBJ1-1
V gene: TRBV13
D gene: -

CDR3 protein: CASSPRTSDEQFF
CDR3 DNA: TGTGCCAGCAGCCCCCGGACATCCGATGAGCAGTTCTTC
clone size: -
J gene: TRBJ2-1
V gene: TRBV9
D gene: -

CDR3 protein: CASSVVSGTSNTEAFF
CDR3 DNA: TGTGCCAGCAGCGTAGTATCCGGGACTTCGAACACTGAAGCTTTCTTT
clone size: -
J gene: TRBJ1-1
V gene: TRBV9
D gene: -

CDR3 protein: CASGFRLPDSQNTGELFF
CDR3 DNA: TGTGCTAGTGGTTTTCGCCTACCGGACAGTCAGAACACCGGGGAGCTGTTTTTT
clone size: -
J gene: TRBJ2-2
V gene: TRBV12-5
D gene: -

CDR3 protein: CASRYGQGGYEQYF
CDR3 DNA: TGTGCCAGCAGATACGGACAGGGAGGGTACGAGCAGTACTTC
clone size: -
J gene: TRBJ2-7
V gene: TRBV6-1
D gene: -

CDR3 protein: CASSYNSGNCLF
CDR3 DNA: TGTGCCAGCAGTTACAATAGCGGGAATTGTCTCTTC
clone size: -
J gene: TRBJ2-1
V gene: TRBV6-6
D gene: TRBD2

CDR3 protein: CASSLGLSQETQYF
CDR3 DNA: TGTGCCAGCAGCTTGGGCCTCTCCCAAGAGACCCAGTACTTC
clone size: once
J gene: TRBJ2-5
V gene: TRBV7-6
D gene: -

CDR3 protein: CATSRDPRDSSNQPQHF
CDR3 DNA: TGTGCCACCAGCAGAGACCCCCGGGACAGTAGCAATCAGCCCCAGCATTTT
clone size: -
J gene: TRBJ1-5
V gene: TRBV15
D gene: TRBD1

CDR3 protein: CASSQAANEQYF
CDR3 DNA: TGTGCCAGCAGCCAAGCCGCCAACGAGCAGTACTTC
clone size: -
J gene: TRBJ2-7
V gene: TRBV6-5
D gene: -

CDR3 protein: CASSIWQGQMNTEAFF
CDR3 DNA: TGTGCCAGTAGTATTTGGCAGGGGCAGATGAACACTGAAGCTTTCTTT
clone size: few
J gene: TRBJ1-1
V gene: TRBV19
D gene: -

CDR3 protein: CASSPSSGQETQYF
CDR3 DNA: TGTGCCAGCAGCCCCTCTTCCGGCCAAGAGACCCAGTACTTC
clone size: -
J gene: TRBJ2-5
V gene: TRBV11-3
D gene: -

CDR3 protein: CASSLVLTADYEQYF
CDR3 DNA: TGTGCCAGCAGCTTAGTGTTAACAGCGGACTACGAGCAGTACTTC
clone size: -
J gene: TRBJ2-7
V gene: TRBV11-2
D gene: -

CDR3 protein: CASSLTGTQPQHF
CDR3 DNA: TGTGCCAGCAGCTTAACAGGGACTCAGCCCCAGCATTTT
clone size: few
J gene: TRBJ1-5
V gene: TRBV7-8
D gene: -

CDR3 protein: CASSVNPGLDDNEQFF
CDR3 DNA: TGTGCCAGCAGCGTCAACCCGGGACTAGACGACAATGAGCAGTTCTTC
clone size: -
J gene: TRBJ2-1
V gene: TRBV7-6
D gene: TRBD2

CDR3 protein: CASSHSSGIFNTGELFF
CDR3 DNA: TGCGCCAGCAGCCATAGTAGCGGGATCTTTAACACCGGGGAGCTGTTTTTT
clone size: few
J gene: TRBJ2-2
V gene: TRBV4-1
D gene: TRBD2

CDR3 protein: CASTTIGDEQYF
CDR3 DNA: TGTGCCAGCACCACCATAGGGGACGAGCAGTACTTC
clone size: -
J gene: TRBJ2-7
V gene: TRBV27
D gene: -

CDR3 protein: CASSLGSGRSAGELFF
CDR3 DNA: TGTGCCAGCAGCTTGGGGAGCGGGAGATCGGCCGGGGAGCTGTTTTTT
clone size: once
J gene: TRBJ2-2
V gene: TRBV7-7
D gene: TRBD2

CDR3 protein: CASSSHQREGDEQYF
CDR3 DNA: TGTGCCAGCAGCTCCCACCAGAGGGAGGGAGACGAGCAGTACTTC
clone size: few
J gene: TRBJ2-7
V gene: TRBV7-9
D gene: TRBD2

CDR3 protein: CSVYPPTGGATYEQYF
CDR3 DNA: TGCAGCGTCTACCCCCCGACAGGGGGCGCAACCTACGAGCAGTACTTC
clone size: -
J gene: TRBJ2-7
V gene: TRBV29-1
D gene: TRBD1

CDR3 protein: CATRTGRESGELFF
CDR3 DNA: TGTGCCACTAGGACAGGGAGGGAATCCGGGGAGCTGTTTTTT
clone size: -
J gene: TRBJ2-2
V gene: TRBV6-1
D gene: -

CDR3 protein: CASSLEGAQDTQYF
CDR3 DNA: TGTGCCAGCAGCTTAGAGGGGGCACAAGATACGCAGTATTTT
clone size: few
J gene: TRBJ2-3
V gene: TRBV13
D gene: TRBD1

CDR3 protein: CASSDRQGMGFLNEQFF
CDR3 DNA: TGTGCCAGCAGCGATCGACAGGGAATGGGATTCCTCAATGAGCAGTTCTTC
clone size: once
J gene: TRBJ2-1
V gene: TRBV7-9
D gene: TRBD1

CDR3 protein: CASSLGTGGNSPLHF
CDR3 DNA: TGTGCCAGCAGTTTAGGGACAGGGGGCAATTCACCCCTCCACTTT
clone size: -
J gene: TRBJ1-6
V gene: TRBV28
D gene: TRBD1

CDR3 protein: CASSLAGGNTGELFF
CDR3 DNA: TGTGCCAGCAGTTTAGCGGGAGGAAACACCGGGGAGCTGTTTTTT
clone size: -
J gene: TRBJ2-2
V gene: TRBV7-2
D gene: TRBD2

CDR3 protein: CASSLAYGGGTNTEAFF
CDR3 DNA: TGTGCCAGCAGCTTAGCTTACGGGGGGGGTACGAACACTGAAGCTTTCTTT
clone size: -
J gene: TRBJ1-1
V gene: TRBV5-6
D gene: -

CDR3 protein: CASVWGRTGELDTEAFF
CDR3 DNA: TGTGCCAGCGTCTGGGGGCGTACAGGGGAATTGGACACTGAAGCTTTCTTT
clone size: -
J gene: TRBJ1-1
V gene: TRBV7-9
D gene: TRBD1

CDR3 protein: CASRADRRGTDTQYF
CDR3 DNA: TGTGCCAGCAGGGCTGACAGGCGTGGCACAGATACGCAGTATTTT
clone size: -
J gene: TRBJ2-3
V gene: TRBV7-9
D gene: -

CDR3 protein: CASSLYFGGYMNTEAFF
CDR3 DNA: TGTGCCAGCAGTTTATACTTCGGGGGGTACATGAACACTGAAGCTTTCTTT
clone size: few
J gene: TRBJ1-1
V gene: TRBV27
D gene: -

CDR3 protein: CASSPRWTGKNVTRNYGYTF
CDR3 DNA: TGTGCCAGCTCACCTCGATGGACAGGGAAGAATGTTACACGGAACTATGGCTACACCTTC
clone size: -
J gene: TRBJ1-2
V gene: TRBV18
D gene: TRBD1

CDR3 protein: CASSQGPRTCTDTQYF
CDR3 DNA: TGCGCCAGCAGTCAAGGTCCTCGAACATGCACAGATACGCAGTATTTT
clone size: -
J gene: TRBJ2-3
V gene: TRBV23-1
D gene: -

CDR3 protein: CSGLTDTQYF
CDR3 DNA: TGCAGCGGTCTCACAGATACGCAGTATTTT
clone size: -
J gene: TRBJ2-3
V gene: TRBV29-1
D gene: -

CDR3 protein: CASSSRGAGANVLTF
CDR3 DNA: TGTGCCAGCAGCTCCAGGGGTGCTGGGGCCAACGTCCTGACTTTC
clone size: -
J gene: TRBJ2-6
V gene: TRBV7-2
D gene: -

CDR3 protein: CASYPSGHASNEQFF
CDR3 DNA: TGTGCCAGTTACCCTAGCGGGCACGCTAGCAATGAGCAGTTCTTC
clone size: -
J gene: TRBJ2-1
V gene: TRBV7-9
D gene: TRBD2

CDR3 protein: CASRRTGTTNEKLFF
CDR3 DNA: TGTGCCAGCAGGCGGACAGGGACAACTAATGAAAAACTGTTTTTT
clone size: -
J gene: TRBJ1-4
V gene: TRBV6-5
D gene: TRBD1

CDR3 protein: CASSLKQGYEQYF
CDR3 DNA: TGCGCCAGCAGCCTCAAACAGGGCTACGAGCAGTACTTC
clone size: -
J gene: TRBJ2-7
V gene: TRBV4-1
D gene: -

CDR3 protein: CASSLEGRADYGYTF
CDR3 DNA: TGCGCCAGCAGCTTGGAGGGCAGGGCCGACTATGGCTACACCTTC
clone size: -
J gene: TRBJ1-2
V gene: TRBV5-1
D gene: -

CDR3 protein: CAISDSGWEQYF
CDR3 DNA: TGTGCCATCAGTGATTCGGGTTGGGAGCAGTACTTC
clone size: -
J gene: TRBJ2-7
V gene: TRBV10-3
D gene: -

CDR3 protein: CASSPTSAGTDTQYF
CDR3 DNA: TGTGCCAGTAGCCCGACTAGCGCAGGCACAGATACGCAGTATTTT
clone size: -
J gene: TRBJ2-3
V gene: TRBV19
D gene: TRBD2

CDR3 protein: CASSPGQHGYTF
CDR3 DNA: TGTGCCAGCAGCCCGGGACAGCATGGCTACACCTTC
clone size: many
J gene: TRBJ1-2
V gene: TRBV5-6
D gene: TRBD1

CDR3 protein: CSVGWVEVTSGNSYNEQFF
CDR3 DNA: TGCAGCGTTGGATGGGTCGAGGTGACTAGCGGGAACTCCTACAATGAGCAGTTCTTC
clone size: -
J gene: TRBJ2-1
V gene: TRBV29-1
D gene: TRBD2

CDR3 protein: CASSFSGTTYEQYF
CDR3 DNA: TGTGCCAGCAGTTTTAGCGGGACCACCTACGAGCAGTACTTC
clone size: -
J gene: TRBJ2-7
V gene: TRBV27
D gene: TRBD2